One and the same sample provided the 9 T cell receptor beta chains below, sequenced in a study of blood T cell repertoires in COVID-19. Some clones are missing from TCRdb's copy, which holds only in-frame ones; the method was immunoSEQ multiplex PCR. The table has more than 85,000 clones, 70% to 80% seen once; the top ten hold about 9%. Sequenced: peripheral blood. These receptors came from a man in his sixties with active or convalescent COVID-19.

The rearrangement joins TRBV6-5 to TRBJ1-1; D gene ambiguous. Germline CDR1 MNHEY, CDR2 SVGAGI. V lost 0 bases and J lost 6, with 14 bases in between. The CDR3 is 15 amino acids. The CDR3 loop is CASSYSRAVGPEAFF. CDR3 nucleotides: TGTGCCAGCAGTTACTCGAGGGCCGTAGGGCCTGAAGCTTTCTTT.

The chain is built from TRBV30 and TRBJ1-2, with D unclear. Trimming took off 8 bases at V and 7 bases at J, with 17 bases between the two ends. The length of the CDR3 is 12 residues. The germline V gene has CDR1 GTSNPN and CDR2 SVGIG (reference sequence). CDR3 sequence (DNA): TGTGCCCGGATAAGTGGGAGTGGTGGCTACACCTTC. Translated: CARISGSGGYTF.

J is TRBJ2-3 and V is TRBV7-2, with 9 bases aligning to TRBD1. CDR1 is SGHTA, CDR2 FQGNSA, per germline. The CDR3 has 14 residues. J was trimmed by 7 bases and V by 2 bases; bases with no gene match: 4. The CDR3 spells CASSLWDREYTQYF. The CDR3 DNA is TGTGCCAGCAGCTTATGGGACAGGGAGTATACGCAGTATTTT.

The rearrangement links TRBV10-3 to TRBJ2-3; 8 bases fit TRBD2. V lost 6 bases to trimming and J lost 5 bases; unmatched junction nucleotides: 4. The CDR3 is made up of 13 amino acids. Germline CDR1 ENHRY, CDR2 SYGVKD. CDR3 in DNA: TGTGCCATCAGGGGGCGGGAGGAAGATACGCAGTATTTT. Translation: CAIRGREEDTQYF.

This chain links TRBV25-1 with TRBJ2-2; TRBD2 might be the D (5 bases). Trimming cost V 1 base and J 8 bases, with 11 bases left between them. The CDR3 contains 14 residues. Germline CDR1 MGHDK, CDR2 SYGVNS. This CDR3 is CASSEFDGKGELFF. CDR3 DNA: TGTGCCAGCAGTGAATTTGACGGGAAAGGGGAGCTGTTTTTT. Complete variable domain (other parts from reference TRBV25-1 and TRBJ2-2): EADIYQTPRYLVIGTGKKITLECSQTMGHDKMYWYQQDPGMELHLIHYSYGVNSTEKGDLSSESTVSRIRTEHFPLTLESARPSHTSQYLCASSEFDGKGELFFGEGSRLTVL.

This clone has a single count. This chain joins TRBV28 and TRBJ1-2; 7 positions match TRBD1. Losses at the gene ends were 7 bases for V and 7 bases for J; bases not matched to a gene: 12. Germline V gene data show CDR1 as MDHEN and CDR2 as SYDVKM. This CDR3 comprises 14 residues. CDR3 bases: TGTGCCAGCAAAACGACAGGGTGGAGAGGTGGCTACACCTTC. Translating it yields CASKTTGWRGGYTF.

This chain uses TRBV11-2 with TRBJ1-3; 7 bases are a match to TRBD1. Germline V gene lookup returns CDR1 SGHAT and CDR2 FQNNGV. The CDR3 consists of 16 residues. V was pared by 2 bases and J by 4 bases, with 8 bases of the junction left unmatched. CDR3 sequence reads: CASSLSTGHSGNTIYF. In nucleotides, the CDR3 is TGTGCCAGCAGCTTATCGACAGGGCATTCAGGAAACACCATATATTTT. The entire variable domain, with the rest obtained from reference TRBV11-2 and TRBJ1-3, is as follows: EAGVAQSPRYKIIEKRQSVAFWCNPISGHATLYWYQQILGQGPKLLIQFQNNGVVDDSQLPKDRFSAERLKGVDSTLKIQPAKLEDSAVYLCASSLSTGHSGNTIYFGEGSWLTVV.

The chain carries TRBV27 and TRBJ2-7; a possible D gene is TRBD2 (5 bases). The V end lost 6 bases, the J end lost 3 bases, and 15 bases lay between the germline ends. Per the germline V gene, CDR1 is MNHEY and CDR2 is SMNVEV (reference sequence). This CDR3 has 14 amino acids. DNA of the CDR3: TGTGCCAGCAGGCTTATGATTGGGAGCTACGAGCAGTACTTC. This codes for CASRLMIGSYEQYF.

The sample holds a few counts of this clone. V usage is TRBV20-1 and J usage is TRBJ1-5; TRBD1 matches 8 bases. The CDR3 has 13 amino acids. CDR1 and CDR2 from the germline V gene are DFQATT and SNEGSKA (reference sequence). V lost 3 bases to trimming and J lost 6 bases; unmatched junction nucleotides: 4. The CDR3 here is CSASQGASQPQHF. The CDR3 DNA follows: TGCAGTGCTAGTCAGGGGGCTAGTCAGCCCCAGCATTTT.